This T cell receptor (beta chain) stems from a study of cytomegalovirus exposure and HLA in healthy donors. Study context: There were 88 million or so unique TCRs (from HLA-typed donors) in an early data release. Falling in the Caucasian-associated ancestry cluster were about 80% of under 500 genotyped donors. Study-wide results and limits: A further, later analysis showed that HLA-associated TCR beta chains (compared with equally common others) were more clonally expanded. In all likelihood, a cluster of highly shared sequence variants was a sequencing artifact.

As for this clone: Its antigen is unknown.

Germline V gene lookup returns CDR1 GTSNPN and CDR2 SVGIG (reference sequence). J lost 3 bases, V lost 7 bases, and 6 bases had no gene match. The CDR3 runs to 12 residues. Primers included in the PCR were 60 Vbeta and 13 Jbeta primers. Assay used: immunoSEQ multiplex PCR; TCRdb lists only in-frame clones, some missing. Altogether under 5,500 clones are present, about 84% being singletons, with the ten largest covering roughly 5.7%. The origin of this receptor is a woman between 40 and 50 years old in good health and CMV-seropositive. V and J are TRBV30 and TRBJ2-7; 7 bases align to TRBD1. The specimen sequenced was PBMCs. The CDR3 protein is CAYERDSYEQYF. As DNA, the CDR3 is TGTGCCTATGAGAGGGACAGCTACGAGCAGTACTTC.